Sequencing of this T cell receptor (beta chain) was carried out in a study of technical replicates of blood from several donors. The table came from immunoSEQ multiplex PCR; TCRdb's copy has only in-frame clones and leaves some out. The table shows some 77,000 clones, with 92% occurring only once. The germline CDR1 and CDR2 sequences are LGHNA and YSLEER. The V end lost 1 base, the J end lost 0 bases, and 10 bases lay between the germline ends. The CDR3 sequence is 15 residues long. V gene TRBV4-3 combines with J gene TRBJ2-7; tentative D call: TRBD2 (6 bases). The sequenced material came from T cells isolated from PBMCs. This clonotype originated in a human donor in good health. The chain's CDR3 is CASSQGRGTSYEQYF. The CDR3 nucleotides read TGCGCCAGCAGCCAAGGACGCGGGACCTCCTACGAGCAGTACTTC.